The T cell receptor beta chain described here comes from a study of blood T cell repertoires in COVID-19. Study context: Material from acute and convalescent COVID-19 was sourced from the United States, Italy and Spain. T cells, B-cell-depleted T cells, or PBMCs provided the cDNA or gDNA that served as material.

Methods used by the authors: For nucleated cells, counts were estimated from reference gene primer amplification. The repertoire was sequenced with immunoSEQ multiplex PCR; TCRdb's copy has only in-frame clones and lacks some. That table is the source of V, J and clone size, and D and trimming were worked out from the DNA. The repertoire has a few hundred thousand clones, over 75% of them found once; the top ten carry almost 9.5%. Sequencing was performed on peripheral blood. This clonotype was obtained from a man between 18 and 29 years old with active or convalescent COVID-19.

The CDR3 DNA is TGTGCCAGCAGTTCGCTCTGGGACACTAGCAATCAGCCCCAGCATTTT. The encoded protein is CASSSLWDTSNQPQHF. The genes are TRBV27 and TRBJ1-5; maybe TRBD1 (6 bases). Germline CDR1 is MNHEY and CDR2 is SMNVEV (reference sequence). Trimming pared 4 bases from V and 0 bases from J, leaving 13 bases between. The length of the CDR3 is 16 residues.